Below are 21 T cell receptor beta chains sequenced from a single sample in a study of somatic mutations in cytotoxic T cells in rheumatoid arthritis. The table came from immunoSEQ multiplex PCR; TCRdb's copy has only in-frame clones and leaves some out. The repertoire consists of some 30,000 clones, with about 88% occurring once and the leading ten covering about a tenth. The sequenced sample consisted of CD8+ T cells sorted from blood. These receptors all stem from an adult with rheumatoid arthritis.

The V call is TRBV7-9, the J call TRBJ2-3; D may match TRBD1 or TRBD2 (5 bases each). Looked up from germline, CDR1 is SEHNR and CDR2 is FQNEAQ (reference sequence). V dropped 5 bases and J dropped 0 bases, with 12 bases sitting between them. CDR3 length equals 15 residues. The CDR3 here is CASSAGTVSTDTQYF. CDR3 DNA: TGTGCCAGCAGCGCCGGGACGGTTAGCACAGATACGCAGTATTTT.

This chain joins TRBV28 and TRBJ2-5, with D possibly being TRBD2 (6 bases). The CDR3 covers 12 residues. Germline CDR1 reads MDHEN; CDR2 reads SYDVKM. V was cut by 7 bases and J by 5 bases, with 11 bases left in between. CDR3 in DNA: TGTGCCAGCAAGGAGGGGATTGAGACCCAGTACTTC. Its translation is CASKEGIETQYF.

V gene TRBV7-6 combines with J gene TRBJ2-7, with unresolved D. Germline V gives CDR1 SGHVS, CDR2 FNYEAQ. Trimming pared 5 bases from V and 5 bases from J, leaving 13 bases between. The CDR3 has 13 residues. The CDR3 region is CASSQTYPHEQYF. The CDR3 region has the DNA TGTGCCAGCAGCCAGACCTACCCTCACGAGCAGTACTTC.

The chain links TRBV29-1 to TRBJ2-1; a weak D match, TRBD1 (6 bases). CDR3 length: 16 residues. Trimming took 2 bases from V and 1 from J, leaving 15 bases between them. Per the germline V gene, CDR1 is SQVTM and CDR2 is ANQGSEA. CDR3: CSVERDQGISYNEQFF. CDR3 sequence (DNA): TGCAGCGTTGAAAGGGACCAGGGGATTTCCTACAATGAGCAGTTCTTC.

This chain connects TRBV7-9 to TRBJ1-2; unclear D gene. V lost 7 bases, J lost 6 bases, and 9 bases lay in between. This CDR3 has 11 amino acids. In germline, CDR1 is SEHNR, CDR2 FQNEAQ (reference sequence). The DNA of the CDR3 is TGTGCCAGCAACCATGGGGATGGCTACACCTTC. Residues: CASNHGDGYTF.

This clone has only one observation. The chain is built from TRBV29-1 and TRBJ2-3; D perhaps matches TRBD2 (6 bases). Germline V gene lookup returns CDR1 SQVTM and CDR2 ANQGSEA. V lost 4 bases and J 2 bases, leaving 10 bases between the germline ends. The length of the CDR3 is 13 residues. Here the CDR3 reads CSVVADDTDTQYF. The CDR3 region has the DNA TGCAGCGTTGTAGCGGATGACACAGATACGCAGTATTTT.

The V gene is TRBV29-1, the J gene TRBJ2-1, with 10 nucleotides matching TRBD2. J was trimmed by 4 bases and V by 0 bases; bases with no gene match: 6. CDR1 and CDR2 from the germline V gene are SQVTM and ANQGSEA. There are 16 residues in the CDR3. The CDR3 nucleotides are TGCAGCGTTGAAGATCGGCTAGCGGGGGTATACAATGAGCAGTTCTTC. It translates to CSVEDRLAGVYNEQFF.

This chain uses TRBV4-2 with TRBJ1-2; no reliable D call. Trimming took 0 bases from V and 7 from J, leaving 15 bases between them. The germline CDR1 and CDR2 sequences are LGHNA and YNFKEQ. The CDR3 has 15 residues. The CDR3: CASSQDMGDLGGYTF. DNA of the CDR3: TGTGCCAGCAGCCAAGATATGGGAGATTTGGGTGGCTACACCTTC.

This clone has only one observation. The CDR3 nucleotides are TGTGCCAGCAGCCGCGGGGGCGGGCAAGAGACCCAGTACTTC. Translation gives CASSRGGGQETQYF. This rearrangement joins TRBV5-6 to TRBJ2-5; D possibly corresponds to TRBD2 (7 bases). The CDR3 length is 14 residues. V lost 4 bases to trimming and J lost 2 bases, with 12 bases between them. Germline V lookup: CDR1 SGHDT, CDR2 YYEEEE.

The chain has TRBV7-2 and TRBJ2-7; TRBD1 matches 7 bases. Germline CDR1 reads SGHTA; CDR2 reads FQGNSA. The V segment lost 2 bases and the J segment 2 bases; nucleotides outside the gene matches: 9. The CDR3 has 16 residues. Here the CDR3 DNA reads TGTGCCAGCAGCTTACCACGGGACAGCATCACCTACGAGCAGTACTTC. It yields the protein CASSLPRDSITYEQYF.

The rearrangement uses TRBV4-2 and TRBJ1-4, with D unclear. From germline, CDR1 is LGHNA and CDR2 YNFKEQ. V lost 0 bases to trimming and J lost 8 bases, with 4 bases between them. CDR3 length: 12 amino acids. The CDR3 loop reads CASSQDREKLFF. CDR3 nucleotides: TGTGCCAGCAGCCAAGATAGGGAAAAACTGTTTTTT.

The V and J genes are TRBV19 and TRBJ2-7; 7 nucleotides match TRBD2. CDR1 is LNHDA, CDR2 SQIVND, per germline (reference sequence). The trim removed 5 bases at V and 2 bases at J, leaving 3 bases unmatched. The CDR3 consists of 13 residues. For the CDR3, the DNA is TGTGCCAGTAGTGTCGGGGGGACCTACGAGCAGTACTTC. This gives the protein CASSVGGTYEQYF.

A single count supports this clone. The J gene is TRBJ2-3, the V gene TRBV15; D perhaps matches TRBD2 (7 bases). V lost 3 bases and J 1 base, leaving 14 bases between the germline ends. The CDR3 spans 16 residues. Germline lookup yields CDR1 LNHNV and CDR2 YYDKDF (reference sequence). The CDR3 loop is CATSSEGGGGTDTQYF. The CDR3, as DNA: TGTGCCACCAGCAGTGAAGGAGGGGGGGGCACAGATACGCAGTATTTT. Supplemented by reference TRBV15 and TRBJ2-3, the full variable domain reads DAMVIQNPRYQVTQFGKPVTLSCSQTLNHNVMYWYQQKSSQAPKLLFHYYDKDFNNEADTPDNFQSRRPNTSFCFLDIRSPGLGDTAMYLCATSSEGGGGTDTQYFGPGTRLTVL.

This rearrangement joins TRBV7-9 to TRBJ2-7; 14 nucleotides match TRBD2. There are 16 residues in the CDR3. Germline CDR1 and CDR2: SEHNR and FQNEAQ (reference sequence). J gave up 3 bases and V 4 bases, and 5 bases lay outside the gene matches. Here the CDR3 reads CASSYLGLAGDYEQYF. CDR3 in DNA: TGTGCCAGCAGCTACCTGGGACTAGCGGGAGACTACGAGCAGTACTTC.

The chain's CDR3 is CASSQLLVQEQFF. The CDR3, as DNA: TGTGCCAGCAGCCAGCTACTAGTTCAGGAGCAGTTCTTC. V is TRBV4-2 and J is TRBJ2-1; D is perhaps TRBD2 (5 bases). The CDR3 runs to 13 residues. V was pared by 3 bases and J by 10 bases, with 13 bases between. CDR1 LGHNA and CDR2 YNFKEQ come from the germline V gene.

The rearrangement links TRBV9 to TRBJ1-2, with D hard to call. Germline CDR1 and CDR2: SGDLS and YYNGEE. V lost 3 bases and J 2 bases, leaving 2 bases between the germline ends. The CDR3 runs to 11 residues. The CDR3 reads CASSDNYGYTF. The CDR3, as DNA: TGTGCCAGCAGCGACAACTATGGCTACACCTTC.

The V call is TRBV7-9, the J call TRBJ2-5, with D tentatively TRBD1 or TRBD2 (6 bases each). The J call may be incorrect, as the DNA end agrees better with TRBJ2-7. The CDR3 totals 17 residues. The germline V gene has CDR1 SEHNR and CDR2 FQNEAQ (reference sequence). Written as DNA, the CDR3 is TGTGCCAGCAGCTTACAACTCGGGGGCGATACTCTCTACGAGCAGTACTTC. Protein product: CASSLQLGGDTLYEQYF.

The CDR3 region is CASSEWTSGPDTQYF. The CDR3 DNA follows: TGTGCCAGCAGTGAATGGACTAGCGGCCCAGATACGCAGTATTTT. The rearrangement joins TRBV6-1 to TRBJ2-3; 10 bases line up with TRBD2. CDR3 length: 15 residues. CDR1 is MNHNS and CDR2 is SASEGT in the germline V gene. V dropped 2 bases and J dropped 4; count of bases not matched to a gene: 3.

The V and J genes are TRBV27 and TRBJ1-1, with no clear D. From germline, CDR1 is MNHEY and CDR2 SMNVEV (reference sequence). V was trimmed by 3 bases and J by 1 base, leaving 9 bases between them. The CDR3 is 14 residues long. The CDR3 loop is CASSFVGTNTEAFF. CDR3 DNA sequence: TGTGCCAGCAGTTTCGTGGGTACGAACACTGAAGCTTTCTTT.

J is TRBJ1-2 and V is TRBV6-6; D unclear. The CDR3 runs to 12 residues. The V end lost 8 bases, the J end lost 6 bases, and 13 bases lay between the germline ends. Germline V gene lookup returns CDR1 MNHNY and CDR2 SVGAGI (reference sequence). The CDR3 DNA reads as TGTGCCAGCCTTGGATTCCCCAATGGCTACACCTTC. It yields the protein CASLGFPNGYTF.

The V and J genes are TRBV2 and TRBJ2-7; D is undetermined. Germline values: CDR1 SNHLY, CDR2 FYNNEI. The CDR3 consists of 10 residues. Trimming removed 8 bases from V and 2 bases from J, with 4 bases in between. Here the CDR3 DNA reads TGTGCCAGCGGGGCCTACGAGCAGTACTTC. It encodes CASGAYEQYF.